Each of the 9 T cell receptor beta chains below was sequenced from the same sample in a study of T-cell reconstitution after alpha-beta-depleted transplantation in children. Unique molecular identifiers were incorporated during preparation of the TCRbeta library. MiXCR, applied by TCRdb to the PCR reads, yields one record per CDR3 protein. The table lists 500,000 to 750,000 distinct CDR3 sequences, more than 20% of them singletons. Here the sequenced sample was PBMCs, taken before TCRalphabeta/CD19-depleted stem cell transplant. These receptors all come from a boy less than two years old with Wiskott-Aldrich syndrome, due to receive a stem cell transplant.

This clonotype appeared a few times. V gene TRBV5-5 combines with J gene TRBJ1-6, with unresolved D. The germline CDR1 and CDR2 sequences are SGHKS and YYEKEE (reference sequence). The CDR3 has 15 residues. Trimming took 0 bases from V and 7 from J, leaving 11 bases between them. CDR3 residues: CASSLVSSWNSPLHF. CDR3 nucleotides: TGTGCCAGCAGCTTGGTCAGTTCCTGGAATTCACCCCTCCACTTT.

This clonotype came up a few times. J is TRBJ2-1 and V is TRBV15; the D is unclear. CDR1 is LNHNV and CDR2 is YYDKDF in the germline V gene (reference sequence). The CDR3 contains 12 residues. Between the trimmed V and J ends, which lost 2 bases and 3 bases, there was a span of 2 bases. This CDR3 is CATSRIYNEQFF. CDR3 nucleotide sequence: TGTGCCACCAGCAGAATCTACAATGAGCAGTTCTTC.

This chain uses TRBV20-1 with TRBJ2-1, with D perhaps TRBD2 (6 bases). Germline V gives CDR1 DFQATT, CDR2 SNEGSKA (reference sequence). CDR3 length: 15 residues. Trimming removed 2 bases at V and 6 bases at J, with 17 bases between. In nucleotides, the CDR3 is TGCAGTGCTAGATTGGGACTGTTAAGGGGCAATGAGCAGTTCTTC. Protein: CSARLGLLRGNEQFF.

J is TRBJ2-1 and V is TRBV15; D call uncertain. The germline CDR1 and CDR2 sequences are LNHNV and YYDKDF (reference sequence). CDR3 length: 11 amino acids. Trimming pared 2 bases from V and 5 bases from J, leaving 1 base between. CDR3 amino acids: CATSRHNEQFF. CDR3 sequence (DNA): TGTGCCACCAGCAGACACAATGAGCAGTTCTTC.

The rearrangement uses TRBV2 and TRBJ1-1; no clear D. There are 17 residues in the CDR3. With 2 bases removed from V and 3 bases from J, the gap between germline ends came to 19 bases. CDR1 is SNHLY and CDR2 is FYNNEI in the germline V gene. CDR3 in amino acids: CASSEIWWRAEYTEAFF. The CDR3 DNA reads TGTGCCAGCAGTGAAATTTGGTGGAGGGCGGAGTACACTGAAGCTTTCTTT.

This clonotype has just a few counts. V gene TRBV28 combines with J gene TRBJ1-2; 9 nucleotides match TRBD1. Trimming at V came to 7 bases and at J to 4 bases, leaving 7 bases not matched to a gene. The CDR3 extends over 14 amino acids. CDR1 is MDHEN, CDR2 SYDVKM, per germline. CDR3 sequence: CASIQGASTYGYTF. The CDR3 nucleotides read TGTGCCAGCATACAGGGGGCGAGTACCTATGGCTACACCTTC.

The table lists this clonotype with a few counts. The rearrangement joins TRBV10-3 to TRBJ2-7; no firm D call. V lost 3 bases and J lost 4, with 7 bases in between. CDR1 is ENHRY and CDR2 is SYGVKD in the germline V gene. CDR3 size: 12 residues. CDR3 residues: CAISDSAYEQYF. In DNA, the CDR3 is TGTGCCATCAGTGATTCCGCGTACGAGCAGTACTTC.

This sequence joins TRBV10-3 and TRBJ2-7; 7 bases are shared with TRBD1. Germline CDR1 and CDR2: ENHRY and SYGVKD. J was trimmed by 3 bases and V by 6 bases; bases with no gene match: 11. This CDR3 has 15 residues. CDR3 coding DNA: TGTGCCATCAGAGAAAAGACAGGGTTCGTCTACGAGCAGTACTTC. It translates to CAIREKTGFVYEQYF.

In regard to this clonotype: The CDR3 does not close with the conserved phenylalanine or tryptophan, likely indicating a read error. The limits of the CDR3 on the DNA are not certain, so only TCRdb's listed CDR3 is given. V and J are TRBV7-2 and TRBJ1-3; the table's D gene call, TRBD1, was not cross checked with the DNA. The CDR3 spans 13 amino acids, including both terminal residues. Germline CDR1 reads SGHTA; CDR2 reads FQGNSA. CDR3 loop: CASSLTQGRGFDL.